Listed below are T cell receptor beta chains from one sample, sequenced in a study of CD8 T cells in ankylosing spondylitis. A single record per CDR3 protein comes from TCRdb applying MiXCR to the 5' RACE reads. The table shows 670,000 or so distinct CDR3 sequences, with roughly 19% occurring only once. The sample taken for sequencing was blood, either unsorted or a sorted T cell fraction (not recorded which). The receptors come from a male donor with ankylosing spondylitis. Both conserved end residues are part of each CDR3. The D gene is left open where the match is weak. The size field is filled for only some rows; it gives once, few, many or a size class.

>.|15|.|TRBJ2-5|TRBV6-1
TGTGCCAGCAGCCGATTTTACGCCGGTCAAGAGACCCAGTACTTC
CASSRFYAGQETQYF
>few|13|.|TRBJ2-1|TRBV9
TGTGCCAGCAGCGTAGATGCGCCGCGAGAGCAGTTCTTC
CASSVDAPREQFF
>few|15|TRBD2|TRBJ2-1|TRBV7-9
TGTGCCAGCAGCTTAGCTCCTAGCGGAGCCAATGAGCAGTTCTTC
CASSLAPSGANEQFF
>.|15|.|TRBJ2-3|TRBV7-9
TGTGCCAGCAGCTTAGACCTAGTGGGCACAGATACGCAGTATTTT
CASSLDLVGTDTQYF
>once|17|TRBD2|TRBJ2-1|TRBV4-2
TGTGCCAGCAGCCAAGGAAGAGCGGGGGGGCCGGGGAATGAGCAGTTCTTC
CASSQGRAGGPGNEQFF
>many|13|.|TRBJ2-3|TRBV2
TGTGCCAGCAGTGAAGCCTTCACAGATACGCAGTATTTT
CASSEAFTDTQYF
>few|16|TRBD1|TRBJ1-3|TRBV28
TGTGCCAGCAGTTCGGCCGGGACAGGGGCTGGAAACACCATATATTTT
CASSSAGTGAGNTIYF
>few|15|.|TRBJ2-1|TRBV5-6
TGTGCCAGCAGCTTGGTGGGCTCGACCCCCAATGAGCAGTTCTTC
CASSLVGSTPNEQFF
>many|13|.|TRBJ2-5|TRBV29-1
TGCAGCGTTGAATATGTTGTCGGAGAGACCCAGTACTTC
CSVEYVVGETQYF
>.|15|.|TRBJ1-4|TRBV12-3/TRBV12-4
TGTGCCAGCAGTTTTTCCGAAGGGGTAGATGAAAAACTGTTTTTT
CASSFSEGVDEKLFF